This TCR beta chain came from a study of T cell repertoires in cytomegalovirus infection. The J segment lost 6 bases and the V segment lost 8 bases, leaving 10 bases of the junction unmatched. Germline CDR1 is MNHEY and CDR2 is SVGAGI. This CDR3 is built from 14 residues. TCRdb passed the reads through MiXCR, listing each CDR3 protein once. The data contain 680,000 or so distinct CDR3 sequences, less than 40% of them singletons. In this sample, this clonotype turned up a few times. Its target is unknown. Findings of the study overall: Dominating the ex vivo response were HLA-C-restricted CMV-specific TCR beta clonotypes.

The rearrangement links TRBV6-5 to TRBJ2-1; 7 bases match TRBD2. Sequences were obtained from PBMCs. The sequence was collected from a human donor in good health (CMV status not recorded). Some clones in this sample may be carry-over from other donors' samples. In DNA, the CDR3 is TGTGCCAGCCCTGCGGGGACTATCCTCAATGAGCAGTTCTTC. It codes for CASPAGTILNEQFF.